This T cell receptor beta chain derives from a study of blood T cell repertoires in COVID-19 (dated by TCRdb to 2019 to 2021). Some background on the complete study: Samples covering the acute and convalescent phases of COVID-19 were provided by collaborators in the United States, Italy and Spain. The repertoires were made available in a free public database intended to serve as a resource for research on the immune response to SARS-CoV-2. Where available, HLA class I and class II types were taken from metadata supplied by the sample provider and were not determined by assay-based typing. Deeply sampled blood TCRbeta repertoires from subjects exposed to, actively infected with, or recovered from COVID-19 were included in the dataset. Samples came from the ongoing ImmuneRACE study (first 160 participants) plus 1,254 subjects from 6 global collaborators. Sample metadata almost always included a de-identified subject ID, COVID-19 status, age in years and sex. The material from the prospective study consisted of cDNA or gDNA derived from T cells, B-cell-depleted T cells, or PBMCs.

TCRbeta CDR3 regions were amplified from genomic DNA using the immunoSEQ Assay, a bias-controlled multiplex PCR. In the authors' own workflow: Within the assay, amplification of reference gene primers was used to estimate how many nucleated cells each sample contained. To quantify the absolute abundance of each unique TCRbeta CDR3 rearrangement, sequence reads were collapsed and filtered. For each sample, productive Simpson clonality was calculated as the square root of Simpson's diversity index across productive rearrangements. TCRdb mirrors the immuneACCESS table, restricted to in-frame sequences. Some clones are absent from its copies; in checked studies, under half trace to an unresolved V gene, and the reason for the others is unknown. The V and J calls and clone size come from that table; D and trimming were worked out from the DNA. In this sample the table shows 200,000 to 250,000 clones, over 80% of which occur a single time. The top ten clones comprise roughly 3% of the sample.

This clone has just one count. The specificity of this receptor is unknown. No base-level quality is on record; no much larger clone is a single base apart. Results and caveats for the whole study, not just this receptor: The amount of clinical and demographic metadata varied by source and participant and was provided uncurated.

In the germline V gene (reference sequence), CDR1 corresponds to LNHDA and CDR2 to SQIVND. Relative to germline, V is 7 bases shorter and J is 1 base shorter, with 16 bases between their ends. Measured from the cysteine to the phenylalanine, the CDR3 is 16 residues long. Left in the record is the CDR3 DNA by itself, 48 bases read in frame from the first base. One collaborating source in Seattle enrolled patients while the patients were actively infected and followed the patients over time throughout the course of disease. Each collaborating institution followed its own protocols to collect whole blood in K2EDTA tubes. Collaborator samples were shipped for TCRbeta analysis as frozen whole blood, isolated PBMCs, or DNA extracted from either sample type.

Input material: peripheral blood. The V and J genes are TRBV19 and TRBJ2-2; matching of 7 bases hints at TRBD1 as the D gene. The TCR sequence derives from a man aged 30-40 years with COVID-19, enrolled during active disease. The CDR3 protein is CASTHFQGGNTGELFF. The sequence in DNA is TGTGCCAGTACCCACTTCCAGGGGGGGAACACCGGGGAGCTGTTTTTT. When the CDR3 is completed using the reference TRBV19 and TRBJ2-2 genes on either side, the full variable domain is DGGITQSPKYLFRKEGQNVTLSCEQNLNHDAMYWYRQDPGQGLRLIYYSQIVNDFQKGDIAEGYSVSREKKESFPLTVTSAQKNPTAFYLCASTHFQGGNTGELFFGEGSRLTVL.